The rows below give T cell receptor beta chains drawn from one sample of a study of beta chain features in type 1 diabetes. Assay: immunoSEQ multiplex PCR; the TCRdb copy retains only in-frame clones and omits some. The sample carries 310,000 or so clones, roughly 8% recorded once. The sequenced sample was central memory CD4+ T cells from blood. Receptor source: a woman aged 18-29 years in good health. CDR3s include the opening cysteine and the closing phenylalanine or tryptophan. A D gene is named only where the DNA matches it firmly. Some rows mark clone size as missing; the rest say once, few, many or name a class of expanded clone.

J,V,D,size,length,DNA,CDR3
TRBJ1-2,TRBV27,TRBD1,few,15,TGTGCCAGCAGTTTGACAGGGCGTGCTGGCTATGGCTACACCTTC,CASSLTGRAGYGYTF
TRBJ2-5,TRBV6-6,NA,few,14,TGTGCCAGCAGTTACCCTAGCCATACGGAGACCCAGTACTTC,CASSYPSHTETQYF
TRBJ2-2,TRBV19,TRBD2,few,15,TGTGCCAGTTCAACTAGCGGGAGTTTCACCGGGGAGCTGTTTTTT,CASSTSGSFTGELFF
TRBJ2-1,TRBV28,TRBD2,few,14,TGTGCCAGCAGGGTTTCCGGGACTAGCGGGGTTTTTTTCTTC,CASRVSGTSGVFFF
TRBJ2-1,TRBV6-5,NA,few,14,TGTGCCAGCATTTGGTCAAGCTCCTACAATGAGCAGTTCTTC,CASIWSSSYNEQFF
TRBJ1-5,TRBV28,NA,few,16,TGTGCCAGCAGTTTAAGTGGGGGGGGCCGCAATCAGCCCCAGCATTTT,CASSLSGGGRNQPQHF
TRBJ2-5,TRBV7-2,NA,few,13,TGTGCCACCAGTGGGGAAGTCCGAGAGACCCAGTACTTC,CATSGEVRETQYF
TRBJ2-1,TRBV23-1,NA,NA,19,TGCGCCAGCAGCCTGCGGTTTCGGGGCGGGGAACAGACGGACGATGAGCAGTTCTTC,CASSLRFRGGEQTDDEQFF
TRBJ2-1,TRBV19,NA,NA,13,TGTGCCTCGACGGCGGGAAAAAACAATGAGCAGTTCTTC,CASTAGKNNEQFF
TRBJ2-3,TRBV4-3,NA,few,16,TGCGCCAGCAGCCCCATGGGGACATTAAGCACAGATACGCAGTATTTT,CASSPMGTLSTDTQYF
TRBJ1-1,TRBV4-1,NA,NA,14,TGCGCCAGCAGCCAAGTTAGCAGGAACACTGAAGCTTTCTTT,CASSQVSRNTEAFF
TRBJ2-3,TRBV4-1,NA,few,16,TGCGCCAGCAGCCAGGAAAAACTAGGTTTCACAGATACGCAGTATTTT,CASSQEKLGFTDTQYF
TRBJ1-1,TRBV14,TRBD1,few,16,TGTGCCAGCAGCCGAACAGGGGGGCTCTTAGACACTGAAGCTTTCTTT,CASSRTGGLLDTEAFF
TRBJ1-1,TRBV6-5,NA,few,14,TGTGCCAGCAGTTACTCGGTGGCGAACACTGAAGCTTTCTTT,CASSYSVANTEAFF
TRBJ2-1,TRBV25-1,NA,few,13,TGTGCCAGCAGTTTCTGGGCCTACAATGAGCAGTTCTTC,CASSFWAYNEQFF